This T cell receptor (beta chain) derives from a study of T-cell memory formation after mild COVID-19. Points from the study as a whole: A subset of responding clones appeared in pre-infection memory, suggesting cross-reactive memory joined. While clones contracting from day 15 to 85 were balanced between CD4 and CD8, later expanders leaned CD4+.

CDR3 length equals 16 residues. CDR1 KGHSH and CDR2 LQKENI come from the germline V gene. Deletions cut 0 bases from V and 4 bases from J, with 16 bases between. TCRdb re-analysed the 5' RACE reads in MiXCR, keeping a single row per CDR3 protein. Here the sample spans under 400,000 distinct CDR3 sequences, approximately 21% being singletons. A note on this clonotype: Its antigen is unidentified.

The clonotype originates from an adult woman who had mild COVID-19 (a few samples of this study predate the infection). Cell type and time point are not known. Sequencing used PBMCs or a T cell subset sorted from them (not recorded which). This chain joins TRBV18 and TRBJ2-7; TRBD2 might be the D (5 bases). CDR3 nucleotides: TGTGCCAGCTCACCACCGGGGTGGACTCCCTCATACGAGCAGTACTTC. Protein: CASSPPGWTPSYEQYF.